This passage covers 18 T cell receptor beta chains from one sample sequenced in a study of blood T cell repertoires in COVID-19. The data were produced by immunoSEQ multiplex PCR, yet TCRdb's version contains in-frame clones alone and is incomplete. The table shows about 68,000 clones, with roughly 85% occurring only once. Sequenced: peripheral blood. The receptors were gathered from a man aged 45-65 years with acute or convalescent COVID-19.

The rearrangement joins TRBV5-1 to TRBJ1-6; the D gene is possibly TRBD1 (5 bases). Trimming took 0 bases from V and 7 from J, leaving 14 bases between them. Germline V gives CDR1 SGHRS, CDR2 YFSETQ. The CDR3 is 16 residues long. CDR3 protein: CASSLGPTGLNSPLHF. DNA of the CDR3: TGCGCCAGCAGCTTGGGCCCAACAGGATTGAATTCACCCCTCCACTTT.

The V gene is TRBV19, the J gene TRBJ1-1; possible D gene TRBD1, 6 bases. V was trimmed by 1 base and J by 6 bases, leaving 12 bases between them. Germline CDR1 and CDR2: LNHDA and SQIVND (reference sequence). CDR3 length equals 14 residues. CDR3 sequence reads: CASSIVGAGAEAFF. For the CDR3, the DNA is TGTGCCAGTAGTATAGTCGGGGCAGGGGCTGAAGCTTTCTTT.

The gene calls are TRBV7-2 and TRBJ2-3; D is unresolved. The CDR3 extends over 13 amino acids. Per the germline V gene, CDR1 is SGHTA and CDR2 is FQGNSA. Trimming stripped 3 bases from V and 5 bases from J, with 9 bases between. CDR3 nucleotides: TGTGCCAGCAGCTTGAGACTGTTAGATACGCAGTATTTT. Protein product: CASSLRLLDTQYF.

This chain links TRBV7-2 with TRBJ2-1; the D is unclear. The CDR3 has 17 residues. In germline, CDR1 is SGHTA, CDR2 FQGNSA. V was shortened by 4 bases and J by 1 base, with 17 bases between the two germline ends. CDR3 residues: CASSSDVRLGSYNEQFF. The DNA for the CDR3 is TGTGCCAGCAGCTCCGATGTCAGACTTGGGTCCTACAATGAGCAGTTCTTC.

The chain joins TRBV7-3 to TRBJ1-1; no clear D. Germline V gene data show CDR1 as SGHTA and CDR2 as FQGTGA. The CDR3 runs to 13 residues. V was trimmed by 2 bases and J by 3 bases, leaving 7 bases between them. The CDR3 loop is CASSLYRDTEAFF. CDR3 DNA: TGTGCCAGCAGCTTATATCGGGACACTGAAGCTTTCTTT.

V gene TRBV10-2 combines with J gene TRBJ2-3; 11 nucleotides align to TRBD2. This CDR3 spans 17 amino acids. Germline V gene lookup returns CDR1 WSHSY and CDR2 SAAADI. V gave up 0 bases and J gave up 2 bases; unmatched junction bases: 4. The DNA for the CDR3 is TGCGCCAGCAGTGAGTCAGTACTAGCGGGGGCCACAGATACGCAGTATTTT. It translates to CASSESVLAGATDTQYF.

The gene calls are TRBV10-1 and TRBJ1-1; D is possibly TRBD1 (5 bases). The CDR3 consists of 14 residues. The V end was cut by 4 bases, the J end by 5 bases, with 14 bases between. Germline V gene data show CDR1 as WNHNN and CDR2 as SYGVQD (reference sequence). CDR3 residues: CASSAGEEGTEAFF. CDR3 bases: TGCGCCAGCAGTGCGGGTGAGGAGGGGACTGAAGCTTTCTTT.

The V and J genes are TRBV7-7 and TRBJ2-7; 7 bases fit TRBD1. With V trimmed by 3 bases and J by 2 bases, 10 bases remained unmatched. The germline gives CDR1 SSHAT, CDR2 FNYEAQ (reference sequence). This CDR3 is 16 amino acids long. For the CDR3, the DNA is TGTGCCAGCAGCTTGGTTCCGGGACAGCCAGCCTACGAGCAGTACGTC. Translated, it gives CASSLVPGQPAYEQYV.

V gene TRBV24-1 combines with J gene TRBJ2-2, with D possibly being TRBD1 (5 bases). From germline, CDR1 is KGHDR and CDR2 SFDVKD. This CDR3 region has 15 residues. V gave up 6 bases and J gave up 0 bases, with 10 bases separating them. CDR3 protein: CATSKGAANTGELFF. DNA for the CDR3: TGTGCCACCAGTAAAGGGGCTGCGAACACCGGGGAGCTGTTTTTT.

The CDR3 region has the DNA TGTGCCAGCAGCTTAGCGACAGGAACTAATGAAAAACTGTTTTTT. This codes for CASSLATGTNEKLFF. V gene TRBV7-8 combines with J gene TRBJ1-4, with a tentative D call TRBD1 (6 bases). The CDR3 contains 15 residues. The V end was cut by 0 bases, the J end by 1 base, with 6 bases between. Germline V CDR1 and CDR2: SGHVS, FQNEAQ.

The rearrangement uses TRBV20-1 and TRBJ1-1, with D hard to call. CDR1 is DFQATT, CDR2 SNEGSKA, per germline (reference sequence). The CDR3 has 10 residues. The V gene lost 3 bases and the J gene lost 6 bases, with 5 bases spanning the gap. The CDR3 DNA is TGCAGTGCTAGTTACTCTGAAGCTTTCTTT. It translates to CSASYSEAFF.

This rearrangement joins TRBV2 to TRBJ1-3; TRBD1 might be the D (5 bases). Between the trimmed V and J ends, which lost 6 bases and 0 bases, there was a span of 12 bases. Germline loops: CDR1 SNHLY, CDR2 FYNNEI. The CDR3 consists of 15 residues. The CDR3 DNA follows: TGTGCCAGCAGAGAATCGACAGACTCTGGAAACACCATATATTTT. As protein: CASRESTDSGNTIYF.

This chain's CDR3 is CAWSGLGYREFF. The CDR3 DNA follows: TGTGCCTGGAGTGGGTTAGGTTACAGGGAGTTCTTC. The chain carries TRBV30 and TRBJ2-1, with a weak D call TRBD1 (6 bases). V was cut by 1 base and J by 14 bases, with 15 bases left in between. The germline gives CDR1 GTSNPN, CDR2 SVGIG (reference sequence). CDR3 size: 12 residues.

This clone has a handful of counts. The chain couples TRBV30 to TRBJ1-2; D perhaps matches TRBD1 (5 bases). The CDR3 totals 11 residues. From germline, CDR1 is GTSNPN and CDR2 SVGIG (reference sequence). V lost 5 bases to trimming and J lost 3 bases, with 7 bases between them. The CDR3 nucleotides read TGTGCCTGGTCCAGGGACTATGGCTACACCTTC. This codes for CAWSRDYGYTF.

CDR3 DNA sequence: TGTGCCTGGAGTATCGGGGGGTCCTACAATGAGCAGTTCTTC. Protein product: CAWSIGGSYNEQFF. The J gene is TRBJ2-1, the V gene TRBV30; 7 positions agree with TRBD2. J was trimmed by 1 base and V by 2 bases; bases with no gene match: 2. Germline loops: CDR1 GTSNPN, CDR2 SVGIG (reference sequence). CDR3 length equals 14 residues.

In its sample, this clone was seen once. The chain couples TRBV28 to TRBJ1-1; D is unclear. The CDR3 is made up of 17 amino acids. CDR1 is MDHEN and CDR2 is SYDVKM in the germline V gene. Trimming took off 4 bases at V and 1 base at J, with 19 bases between the two ends. CDR3 in DNA: TGTGCCAGCAGTTGGGCACAGTTTCTGCCCTCGAACACTGAAGCTTTCTTT. Protein product: CASSWAQFLPSNTEAFF.

V usage is TRBV15 and J usage is TRBJ2-5; 8 bases agree with TRBD2. V was pared by 1 base and J by 5 bases, with 6 bases of the junction left unmatched. The germline CDR1 and CDR2 sequences are LNHNV and YYDKDF (reference sequence). The CDR3 contains 15 residues. Here the CDR3 DNA reads TGTGCCACCAGCAGAGTCGGGGGGGCACAGGAGACCCAGTACTTC. Protein: CATSRVGGAQETQYF.

This chain links TRBV5-4 with TRBJ2-2; maybe TRBD2 (6 bases). Trimming took 3 bases from V and 1 from J, leaving 7 bases between them. Per the germline V gene, CDR1 is SGHNT and CDR2 is YYREEE (reference sequence). The CDR3 contains 14 residues. The CDR3 spells CASSWDLNTGELFF. The CDR3 DNA reads TGTGCCAGCAGCTGGGACTTGAACACCGGGGAGCTGTTTTTT.